This T cell receptor (beta chain) emerged from a study of cytomegalovirus exposure and HLA in healthy donors. With regard to this clone: Its specificity is not known.

Study-wide points: Later analysis revealed greater clonal expansion in HLA-associated TCR beta chains than in equally common others. For most TCR beta V segments, an earlier analysis put the productive rate at about 87% or about 30% of the time.

The V gene end was trimmed by 2 bases and the J gene end by 5 bases; junction bases not matched to a gene: 3. The CDR3 contains 15 residues. Germline V gives CDR1 SGHAT, CDR2 FQNNGV. The PCR had 60 Vbeta and 13 Jbeta primers. TCRdb's copy holds only in-frame clones and misses some; the assay was immunoSEQ multiplex PCR. The sample lists around 200,000 clones, 65% to 90% seen once, with roughly 0.34% in the top ten. Sequences were obtained from PBMCs. The V call is TRBV11-2, the J call TRBJ2-7; 13 nucleotides match TRBD2. The receptor's source is a woman in her thirties in good health and CMV-seronegative. Here the CDR3 reads CASSLHGLAGDEQYF. CDR3 sequence (DNA): TGTGCCAGCAGCTTACACGGACTAGCGGGAGACGAGCAGTACTTC.